This T cell receptor beta chain comes out of a study of T cell repertoires in cytomegalovirus infection. For the study at large: The study used recently identified HLA-C-restricted and well-studied HLA-B-restricted CMV epitopes.

TCRdb passed the reads through MiXCR, listing each CDR3 protein once. Of around 95,000 distinct CDR3 sequences in the sample, about 31% were seen once. This CDR3 is built from 13 residues. The V gene's germline CDR1 is LNHDA and CDR2 SQIVND (reference sequence). The V gene end was trimmed by 5 bases and the J gene end by 6 bases; junction bases not matched to a gene: 5. Regarding this clonotype: Antigen: not known.

This chain connects TRBV19 to TRBJ2-7; 9 nucleotides align to TRBD1. This sample comprised CD8+ T cells from cultured PBMCs, obtained from culture after CMV antigen stimulation. This receptor was taken from a human donor in good health (CMV status not recorded). Some clones in this sample may be carry-over from other donors' samples. The CDR3 bases are TGTGCCAGTAGTCCGACAGGGGGTGGCGAGCAGTACTTC. Translation gives CASSPTGGGEQYF.